This TCR beta chain was profiled in a study of blood T cell repertoires in COVID-19. V lost 6 bases, J lost 10 bases, and 10 bases stayed unmatched. Germline CDR1 is LNHDA and CDR2 is SQIVND (reference sequence). The CDR3 loop spans 15 amino acids. Clones were read by immunoSEQ multiplex PCR, and TCRdb kept only the in-frame ones, dropping some. Of roughly 110,000 clones listed, 75% to 90% are singletons. The chain links TRBV19 to TRBJ1-6, with 9 bases that match TRBD1. Sequences were obtained from peripheral blood. This sequence originates from a woman aged 55-75 years with COVID-19, enrolled during active disease. CDR3 region: CASREDRGGRSPLHF. The CDR3 nucleotides read TGTGCCAGTAGAGAGGACAGGGGAGGCAGGTCACCCCTCCACTTT.